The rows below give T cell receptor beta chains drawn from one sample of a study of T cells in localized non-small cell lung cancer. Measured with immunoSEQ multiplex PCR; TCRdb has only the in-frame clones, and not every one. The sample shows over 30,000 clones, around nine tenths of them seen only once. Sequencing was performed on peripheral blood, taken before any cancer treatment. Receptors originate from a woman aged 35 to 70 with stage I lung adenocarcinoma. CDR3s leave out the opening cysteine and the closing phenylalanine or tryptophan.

ASRPELAYEQY 11 TRBJ2-7 TRBV2
AWSDLYTEAF 10 TRBJ1-1 TRBV30
ASSPLQGQNTEAF 13 TRBJ1-1 TRBV18
ASSLRIGTSTGELF 14 TRBJ2-2 TRBV5-1
AISDPRNSGRAEYQETQY 18 TRBJ2-5 TRBV10-3
ASSIQPGFSYEQY 13 TRBJ2-7 TRBV11-2
ASSYSYRENYEQY 13 TRBJ2-7 TRBV6-5
ASSFGVRSYEQY 12 TRBJ2-7 TRBV27
ASSDGRLKLEQY 12 TRBJ2-7 TRBV2
ASSGLAGSAEQY 12 TRBJ2-7 TRBV2
ASSYSPTSNEQF 12 TRBJ2-1 TRBV6-5
ASGLGLGGNTEAF 13 TRBJ1-1 TRBV12-5
ASSMGAQSNQPQH 13 TRBJ1-5 TRBV19
SVVGTGLEKLF 11 TRBJ1-4 TRBV29-1
ASSLGQGANGYT 12 TRBJ1-2 TRBV5-1
ASTAQGGGNYGYT 13 TRBJ1-2 TRBV28